This T cell receptor (beta chain) is from a study of blood T cell repertoires in COVID-19 (dated by TCRdb to between 2020 and 2021). About the study as a whole: The collaborator samples originated in the United States, Italy and Spain and spanned the acute and convalescent phases of COVID-19. Sample metadata almost always included a de-identified subject ID, COVID-19 status, age in years and sex. The prospective study material was composed of cDNA or gDNA derived from T cells, B-cell-depleted T cells, or PBMCs. The repertoires were released in a freely available public database meant as a resource for research on the immune response to SARS-CoV-2. Where available, HLA class I and class II types were taken from metadata supplied by the sample provider and were not determined by assay-based typing. The dataset comprised deeply sampled blood TCRbeta repertoires from subjects exposed to, actively infected with, or recovered from COVID-19. Samples came from the ongoing ImmuneRACE study (first 160 participants) plus 1,254 subjects from 6 global collaborators.

Another Seattle source contributed samples from volunteer blood donors who had recovered from COVID-19. The collaborating institutions used their own protocols to collect whole blood in K2EDTA tubes. For TCRbeta analysis, collaborators shipped samples as frozen whole blood, isolated PBMCs, or DNA extracted from either of those sample types. The table lists this clone with a few counts. No antigen is known for it. The input lacks base qualities; no much larger clone sits a single base away. The full study reports these points: Clinical and demographic metadata were provided uncurated, with the amount varying by source and participant.

TCRbeta CDR3 regions were amplified from genomic DNA by means of the immunoSEQ Assay, a bias-controlled multiplex PCR. In the paper's pipeline: Within the assay, amplification of reference gene primers was used to estimate how many nucleated cells each sample contained. Sequence reads were collapsed and filtered to measure the absolute abundance of every unique TCRbeta CDR3 rearrangement. For each sample, productive Simpson clonality was calculated by taking the square root of Simpson's diversity index across productive rearrangements. In its TCRdb copy, this immuneACCESS table keeps in-frame sequences only and misses some clones. Where compared with another copy, unresolved V genes explain less than half of these, and the others have no known cause. V and J calls and clone size are as listed in that table; D and trimming were resolved from the DNA. The sample table records 210,000 or so clones; 70% to 90% of these occur just once. Approximately 12% of the sample is taken by the ten largest.

V was cut back by 5 bases and J by 0 bases, leaving a gap of 8 bases between them. The germline V gene encodes CDR1 SEHNR and CDR2 FQNEAQ (reference sequence). Spanning cysteine to phenylalanine, the CDR3 consists of 13 amino acids. The entry retains the CDR3 DNA only, 39 bases that are in frame from base 1. The sequence derives from a woman aged 18-35 years who had recovered from COVID-19. The V and J segments used are TRBV7-9 and TRBJ2-7; the D gene is perhaps TRBD2, from 6 matching bases. The sequencing sample was made of peripheral blood. Here the CDR3 is given as CASSPGLSYEQYF. The nucleotide sequence reads TGTGCCAGCAGCCCGGGACTCTCCTACGAGCAGTACTTC. Reference TRBV7-9 and TRBJ2-7 proteins supply the regions before and after the CDR3; the full variable domain is: DTGVSQNPRHKITKRGQNVTFRCDPISEHNRLYWYRQTLGQGPEFLTYFQNEAQLEKSRLLSDRFSAERPKGSFSTLEIQRTEQGDSAMYLCASSPGLSYEQYFGPGTRLTVT.